Included here is one T cell receptor beta chain sequence, with context. The data originate from a study of cytomegalovirus exposure and HLA in healthy donors. Germline V gene data show CDR1 as SGHVS and CDR2 as FNYEAQ. V gave up 7 bases and J gave up 4 bases, with 16 bases separating them. This CDR3 has 15 amino acids. Primers for the PCR totalled 60 Vbeta and 13 Jbeta. Some clones are missing from TCRdb's copy, which holds only in-frame ones; the method was immunoSEQ multiplex PCR. The sample lists 150,000 to 200,000 clones, roughly 80% seen once, with around 1.7% in the top ten. This TCR was sampled from a woman between 18 and 29 years old in good health and CMV-seronegative. Sample: PBMCs. This sequence joins TRBV7-6 and TRBJ1-4; TRBD1 might be the D (5 bases). DNA for the CDR3: TGTGCCAGCACCCGATGGGGGGGATATAATGAAAAACTGTTTTTT. Translated, it gives CASTRWGGYNEKLFF.